This T cell receptor beta chain was retrieved from a study of neoadjuvant nivolumab and ipilimumab in lung cancer. At the level of the study: Patients got nivolumab 3 mg/kg on days 1, 15 and 29; combination added ipilimumab 1 mg/kg day 1. General observations from the study: Compared with tumor-adjacent uninvolved lung, resected tumors showed greater richness and clonality. Resected-tumor TCR richness correlated positively with pretherapy blood richness. Only two of four nivolumab-treated tumors gained richness and clonality by surgery.

Assay used: immunoSEQ multiplex PCR; TCRdb lists only in-frame clones, some missing. Of 10,000 or so clones in the sample, 60% to 80% were seen once. This clone was observed a single time. The antigen is not known. Trimming left V 6 bases short and J 0 bases short, with 12 bases between. This CDR3 is 14 amino acids long. Germline V gene data show CDR1 as MNHEY and CDR2 as SVGAGI. The starting material was tumor tissue, obtained after neoadjuvant nivolumab, alone or with ipilimumab, at or shortly before surgery. The receptor comes from an adult with non-small cell lung cancer. The gene calls are TRBV6-5 and TRBJ2-7; possibly TRBD1 for D (6 bases). The CDR3 is CASSSRQDSYEQYF. The CDR3 coding sequence is TGTGCCAGCAGCTCCAGACAGGACTCCTACGAGCAGTACTTC.